The clone carrying this T cell receptor beta chain was seen repeatedly, ten times or more. This entry comes from a study of response to subunit inactivated influenza vaccine. One entry per CDR3 protein, called by TCRdb with MiXCR from the RT-PCR reads. The sample holds more than 450,000 distinct CDR3 sequences, approximately 10% seen once. Trimming removed 5 bases from V and 7 bases from J, with 9 bases in between. Germline V lookup: CDR1 LNHDA, CDR2 SQIVND (reference sequence). The CDR3 totals 12 residues. In addition, the sample was reused for a study of T cells expressing NK-cell markers. From that second work: The TCR beta cDNA came from 5'RACE template switching with UMIs. TCR beta repertoires came from sorted CD3+CD56+NKG2C+, CD3+CD56+NKG2C- and CD3+CD56-NKG2C+ T cells. Dominant NKG2C+ clonotypes made up roughly 1.0-7.0% of CD8+ T cells in 5 or 6 donors. Where four donors were concerned, these clonotypes also led the CD3+CD56-NKG2C+ fraction. Whether expanded NKG2C+ T cell clones were HCMV specific stayed uncertain.

The chain employs TRBV19 and TRBJ2-1, with D hard to call. The source was PBMCs from blood, collected on the day of vaccination. The sequence derives from a man in his fifties who received an inactivated influenza vaccine. DNA of the CDR3: TGTGCCAGTAGTGTCGGGCCGAATGAGCAGTTCTTC. Translation: CASSVGPNEQFF.